Following are 22 T cell receptor beta chains from one sample sequenced in a study of blood T cell repertoires in COVID-19. Here immunoSEQ multiplex PCR was the method, and the copy in TCRdb shows in-frame clones only, minus some. The data contain about 120,000 clones, over 70% of them singletons. Sequenced material: peripheral blood. The receptors were gathered from a woman aged 45-65 years with acute or convalescent COVID-19.

This clone was found a few times. The rearrangement joins TRBV2 to TRBJ1-5, with a tentative D call TRBD1 (5 bases). The V end lost 4 bases, the J end lost 6 bases, and 13 bases lay between the germline ends. The germline V gene has CDR1 SNHLY and CDR2 FYNNEI. The CDR3 extends over 14 amino acids. In nucleotides, the CDR3 is TGTGCCAGCAGTGGGGCGGGGGTTCGTCAGCCCCAGCATTTT. The encoded protein is CASSGAGVRQPQHF.

The genes are TRBV7-9 and TRBJ2-1; the D gene is possibly TRBD1 (5 bases). Per the germline V gene, CDR1 is SEHNR and CDR2 is FQNEAQ (reference sequence). With 5 bases removed from V and 4 bases from J, the gap between germline ends came to 12 bases. CDR3 length equals 14 residues. The CDR3 region has the DNA TGTGCCAGCAGCCCCCCGGACATATACAATGAGCAGTTCTTC. As protein: CASSPPDIYNEQFF.

This chain joins TRBV13 and TRBJ1-1; D gene uncertain. Trimming removed 5 bases from V and 7 bases from J, with 11 bases in between. Per the germline V gene, CDR1 is PRHDT and CDR2 is FYEKMQ (reference sequence). This CDR3 has 12 residues. CDR3 amino acids: CASSTAGSEAFF. The CDR3 bases are TGTGCCAGCAGCACCGCCGGGAGTGAAGCTTTCTTT.

The V and J genes are TRBV5-1 and TRBJ1-2; TRBD1 is a possible D gene (6 bases). V lost 2 bases, J lost 3 bases, and 11 bases lay in between. The CDR3 totals 14 residues. Germline loops: CDR1 SGHRS, CDR2 YFSETQ. The CDR3 region is CASSLDRLDYGYTF. The CDR3 nucleotides are TGCGCCAGCAGCTTAGACAGGCTCGACTATGGCTACACCTTC.

This clone was picked up one time. The chain employs TRBV5-6 and TRBJ2-1, with TRBD2 matching over 11 bases. Germline V lookup: CDR1 SGHDT, CDR2 YYEEEE. The length of the CDR3 is 12 residues. Trimming at V came to 3 bases and at J to 12 bases, leaving 2 bases not matched to a gene. The chain's CDR3 is CASSWGTSGQFF. The CDR3 DNA is TGTGCCAGCAGCTGGGGGACTAGCGGGCAGTTCTTC.

This sequence joins TRBV30 and TRBJ1-3; TRBD1 is a possible D gene (5 bases). Germline CDR1 reads GTSNPN; CDR2 reads SVGIG (reference sequence). The CDR3 has 13 amino acids. Trimming shortened V by 2 bases and J by 5 bases, and 10 bases separated the two germline ends. This chain's CDR3 is CAWSLGVRNTIYF. The CDR3 coding sequence is TGTGCCTGGAGTCTAGGGGTACGAAACACCATATATTTT. The full variable domain, completed using reference TRBV30 and TRBJ1-3, is SQTIHQWPATLVQPVGSPLSLECTVEGTSNPNLYWYRQAAGRGLQLLFYSVGIGQISSEVPQNLSASRPQDRQFILSSKKLLLSDSGFYLCAWSLGVRNTIYFGEGSWLTVV.

J is TRBJ2-1 and V is TRBV24-1; D perhaps matches TRBD1 (5 bases). The CDR3 runs to 15 residues. Germline CDR1 KGHDR, CDR2 SFDVKD. Trimming stripped 8 bases from V and 0 bases from J, with 13 bases between. CDR3 in DNA: TGTGCCACCATACAGGACGGACACTCCTACAATGAGCAGTTCTTC. It yields the protein CATIQDGHSYNEQFF.

The gene calls are TRBV19 and TRBJ2-1; 15 bases match TRBD2. The CDR3 spans 15 residues. Trimming at V came to 5 bases and at J to 7 bases, leaving 3 bases not matched to a gene. CDR1 LNHDA and CDR2 SQIVND come from the germline V gene (reference sequence). The CDR3 nucleotides are TGTGCCAGTAGTTCAGGACTAGCGGGAGGGAATGAGCAGTTCTTC. This gives the protein CASSSGLAGGNEQFF.

The V gene is TRBV5-6, the J gene TRBJ2-1; D gene uncertain. The CDR3 extends over 14 amino acids. V was shortened by 3 bases and J by 7 bases, with 14 bases between the two germline ends. The V gene's germline CDR1 is SGHDT and CDR2 YYEEEE. CDR3 in DNA: TGTGCCAGCAGCTATTTGACACTTCTTAATGAGCAGTTCTTC. It yields the protein CASSYLTLLNEQFF.

This chain uses TRBV5-1 with TRBJ1-1; a possible D gene is TRBD1 (6 bases). V lost 4 bases, J lost 4 bases, and 17 bases lay in between. Germline V lookup: CDR1 SGHRS, CDR2 YFSETQ. The CDR3 has 15 residues. CDR3 region: CASSNQVGAFTEAFF. The DNA of the CDR3 is TGCGCCAGCAGCAACCAGGTGGGGGCCTTCACTGAAGCTTTCTTT.

The chain links TRBV28 to TRBJ1-4; TRBD1 agrees at 7 bases. V lost 7 bases and J lost 6; bases outside the gene matches: 5. The CDR3 contains 13 residues. Germline V gives CDR1 MDHEN, CDR2 SYDVKM. Here the CDR3 DNA reads TGTGCCAGCATGGACAGGCCCTATGAAAAACTGTTTTTT. Translation gives CASMDRPYEKLFF.

The genes are TRBV7-3 and TRBJ2-3; 11 bases agree with TRBD2. The trim removed 4 bases at V and 2 bases at J, leaving 14 bases unmatched. The CDR3 has 19 residues. In germline, CDR1 is SGHTA, CDR2 FQGTGA. The CDR3 coding sequence is TGTGCCAGCAGCTCAACGCCCTATACTAGCGGGGGCCTCACAGATACGCAGTATTTT. This sequence encodes CASSSTPYTSGGLTDTQYF.

This clone has just a few counts. The chain is built from TRBV15 and TRBJ2-1, with TRBD2 matching over 12 bases. Germline CDR1 and CDR2: LNHNV and YYDKDF (reference sequence). The V gene end was trimmed by 2 bases and the J gene end by 7 bases; junction bases not matched to a gene: 6. The CDR3 loop spans 16 amino acids. Written as DNA, the CDR3 is TGTGCCACCAGCAGAAAGGGACTAGCGGGTGCTAATGAGCAGTTCTTC. Residues: CATSRKGLAGANEQFF.

The chain is built from TRBV11-2 and TRBJ2-1; D might be TRBD2 (6 bases). CDR1 is SGHAT and CDR2 is FQNNGV in the germline V gene. The V and J ends lost 1 base and 4 bases respectively, with 14 bases between them. The CDR3 contains 16 residues. The CDR3, as DNA: TGTGCCAGCAGCTTAGTAAGGCCTAGCGAGTACAATGAGCAGTTCTTC. It encodes CASSLVRPSEYNEQFF.

The genes are TRBV5-1 and TRBJ1-5; D remains unclear. This CDR3 is 13 amino acids long. CDR1 is SGHRS, CDR2 YFSETQ, per germline. Trimming stripped 2 bases from V and 5 bases from J, with 8 bases between. DNA for the CDR3: TGCGCCAGCAGCTTTTTCCCGGATCAGCCCCAGCATTTT. Translated: CASSFFPDQPQHF. The whole variable domain, remainder taken from reference TRBV5-1 and TRBJ1-5, is KAGVTQTPRYLIKTRGQQVTLSCSPISGHRSVSWYQQTPGQGLQFLFEYFSETQRNKGNFPGRFSGRQFSNSRSEMNVSTLELGDSALYLCASSFFPDQPQHFGDGTRLSIL.

This clone was counted only a few times. The rearrangement uses TRBV7-9 and TRBJ1-5; 7 nucleotides agree with TRBD1. Trimming removed 5 bases from V and 7 bases from J; junction bases left unmatched: 11. The CDR3 is 15 amino acids. Germline V gives CDR1 SEHNR, CDR2 FQNEAQ (reference sequence). CDR3 coding DNA: TGTGCCAGCAGCCCAGGGGACAGCCGGACCCAGCCCCAGCATTTT. Amino acid sequence: CASSPGDSRTQPQHF. Combining the CDR3 with reference TRBV7-9 and TRBJ1-5 gives the whole variable domain DTGVSQNPRHKITKRGQNVTFRCDPISEHNRLYWYRQTLGQGPEFLTYFQNEAQLEKSRLLSDRFSAERPKGSFSTLEIQRTEQGDSAMYLCASSPGDSRTQPQHFGDGTRLSIL.

V is TRBV29-1 and J is TRBJ2-1, with 10 bases fitting TRBD2. Germline CDR1 SQVTM, CDR2 ANQGSEA. This CDR3 has 14 residues. V trimming: 4 bases; J trimming: 7 bases; junction bases outside the gene matches: 7. In nucleotides, the CDR3 is TGCAGCGTTGCTGCTAGCGGGAGTCTAAATGAGCAGTTCTTC. It translates to CSVAASGSLNEQFF.

V gene TRBV10-3 combines with J gene TRBJ1-2; 8 bases align to TRBD1. Germline loops: CDR1 ENHRY, CDR2 SYGVKD. Losses at the gene ends were 3 bases for V and 4 bases for J; bases not matched to a gene: 7. The CDR3 contains 15 residues. The CDR3 DNA is TGTGCCATCAGTGATACAGGGGGTATGGGCTATGGCTACACCTTC. Protein sequence: CAISDTGGMGYGYTF.

The V call is TRBV29-1, the J call TRBJ1-3; D not certain. The ends were cut back, 3 bases at V and 0 bases at J, with 3 bases in the middle. The germline V gene has CDR1 SQVTM and CDR2 ANQGSEA. The CDR3 extends over 12 amino acids. The CDR3: CSVESSGNTIYF. The CDR3 nucleotides read TGCAGCGTTGAGAGCTCTGGAAACACCATATATTTT.

V and J are TRBV5-6 and TRBJ2-5; D is uncertain. CDR1 and CDR2 from the germline V gene are SGHDT and YYEEEE. Trimming cost V 1 base and J 1 base, with 11 bases left between them. The CDR3 loop spans 15 amino acids. CDR3 nucleotide sequence: TGTGCCAGCAGCTTGACCCGTCGGGTCCAAGAGACCCAGTACTTC. Protein: CASSLTRRVQETQYF.

The V gene is TRBV3-1 (or the pseudogene TRBV3-2), the J gene TRBJ2-1; tentatively, D is TRBD2 (6 bases). Germline V gene lookup returns CDR1 LGHDT and CDR2 YNNKEL (reference sequence). Trimming cost V 0 bases and J 16 bases, with 16 bases left between them. The CDR3 extends over 13 amino acids. The CDR3 loop is CASSQDVGGTPFF. The CDR3 DNA is TGTGCCAGCAGCCAAGATGTTGGCGGGACCCCCTTCTTC.

The genes are TRBV5-5 and TRBJ1-1; 7 bases are shared with TRBD1. Trimming cost V 3 bases and J 7 bases; bases outside gene matches: 0. Germline loops: CDR1 SGHKS, CDR2 YYEKEE (reference sequence). The CDR3 covers 11 residues. CDR3: CASSWTGEAFF. The CDR3 DNA follows: TGTGCCAGCAGCTGGACAGGTGAAGCTTTCTTT. The whole variable domain, filled in from reference TRBV5-5 and TRBJ1-1, reads DAGVTQSPTHLIKTRGQQVTLRCSPISGHKSVSWYQQVLGQGPQFIFQYYEKEERGRGNFPDRFSARQFPNYSSELNVNALLLGDSALYLCASSWTGEAFFGQGTRLTVV.